This entry concerns a single TCR beta chain. No cognate antigen has been identified for it. No base quality values were provided; no much bigger clone lies one nucleotide off. The data were obtained in a study of blood T cell repertoires in COVID-19 (dated by TCRdb to 2018 to 2021). For the study in its entirety: Collaborator samples came from the United States, Italy and Spain and covered acute and convalescent phases of COVID-19. The prospective study material was composed of cDNA or gDNA derived from T cells, B-cell-depleted T cells, or PBMCs. Deeply sampled blood TCRbeta repertoires from subjects exposed to, actively infected with, or recovered from COVID-19 were included in the dataset. A freely available public database, intended as a resource for researchers studying the immune response to SARS-CoV-2, is where the repertoires were released. The samples were drawn from the first 160 participants of the ongoing ImmuneRACE study and from over 950 subjects provided by 6 global collaborators. The sample metadata nearly always contained a de-identified subject ID, COVID-19 status, age in years and sex. Where available, HLA class I and class II types were taken from metadata supplied by the sample provider and were not determined by assay-based typing.

What the study reported, not specific to this receptor: The quantity of clinical and demographic metadata differed by source and by participant and was supplied without curation.

The germline V end is reduced by 4 bases and the J end by 2 bases; junction bases left unmatched: 10. The germline V gene encodes CDR1 SGHAT and CDR2 FQNNGV. The CDR3 runs 17 amino acids, cysteine and phenylalanine included. The only DNA kept is the CDR3, 51 bases in frame from the first base. Enrolling through a virtual design, the prospective study's participants ranged in age from roughly 18 to 100 years and lived across about two dozen United States geographic areas. In the prospective study, participants were assigned to cohorts based on the clinical history participants reported in a screening survey and a study questionnaire. In the prospective study, whole blood, serum and a nasopharyngeal or oropharyngeal swab were collected from each participant by mobile phlebotomists. Over a roughly two-month period, participants in the prospective study had the option of providing additional blood draws and questionnaires. Blood samples from the prospective study were shipped frozen or at room temperature prior to DNA extraction.

The immunoSEQ Assay, a bias-controlled multiplex PCR, was used to amplify TCRbeta CDR3 regions from genomic DNA. In the paper's pipeline: The number of nucleated cells in each sample was estimated from the amplification of reference gene primers within the assay. Sequence reads were collapsed and filtered to measure the absolute abundance of every unique TCRbeta CDR3 rearrangement. Productive Simpson clonality was computed per sample as the square root of Simpson's diversity index over productive rearrangements. The clones in this table, taken by TCRdb from immuneACCESS, are in-frame only. Not every clone is retained; where verified, under half of the shortfall comes from an unresolved V gene, and the cause of the rest is unknown. The DNA was the basis for D and trimming; V, J and clone size are from that table. The sample table contains some 200,000 clones; only one count was recorded for 70% to 90% of them. 3% to 4.5% of the sample lies in the top ten.

The chain joins TRBV11-2 to TRBJ2-3; TRBD1 lines up with 9 middle nucleotides. This receptor was obtained from a woman aged 40 to 49 with acute COVID-19. Sample: PBMCs or T cells enriched from blood (not recorded which). The DNA sequence is given as TGTGCCAGCAGCTACAGGGGGCGGGACCCTCCCACAGATACGCAGTATTTT. It translates to CASSYRGRDPPTDTQYF.